The sequence of this T cell receptor (beta chain) was determined in a study of shared clonotypes between healthy human individuals. The material for each subset, its genomic DNA, was split evenly across several immunoSEQ plates. Sequencing used immunoSEQ multiplex PCR; TCRdb keeps in-frame clones, though not all of them. The sample has some 470,000 clones, 76% seen once. General study results and limits: The study drew on few donors, limiting represented genetic and exposure-history diversity. Sampling involved blood alone; tissue repertoires likely differ.

Germline loops: CDR1 SGHVS, CDR2 FQNEAQ. The CDR3 extends over 16 amino acids. V shed 1 base and J 5 bases; nucleotides not matched to a gene: 7. The table lists this clone with a count of one. Its antigen is as yet unknown. The chain joins TRBV7-8 to TRBJ2-5, with 10 bases that match TRBD2. The sequence was collected from a woman aged 40 to 50 in good health. Some clones in this sample may be carry-over from other donors' samples. The sample was PBMCs. The CDR3 sequence is CASSLVGLAGVETQYF. In DNA, the CDR3 is TGTGCCAGCAGCTTAGTAGGGCTAGCGGGAGTGGAGACCCAGTACTTC.